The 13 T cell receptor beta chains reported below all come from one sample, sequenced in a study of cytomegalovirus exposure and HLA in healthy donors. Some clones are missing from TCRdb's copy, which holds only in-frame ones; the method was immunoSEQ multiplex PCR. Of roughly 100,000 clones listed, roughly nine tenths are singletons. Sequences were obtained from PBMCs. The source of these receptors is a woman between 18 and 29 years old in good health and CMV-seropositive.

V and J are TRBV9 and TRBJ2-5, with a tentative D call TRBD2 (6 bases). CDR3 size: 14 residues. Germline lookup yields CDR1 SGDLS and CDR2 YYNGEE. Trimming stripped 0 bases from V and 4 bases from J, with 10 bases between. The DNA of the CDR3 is TGTGCCAGCAGCGTAGGAAATAGCGGAGAGACCCAGTACTTC. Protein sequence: CASSVGNSGETQYF.

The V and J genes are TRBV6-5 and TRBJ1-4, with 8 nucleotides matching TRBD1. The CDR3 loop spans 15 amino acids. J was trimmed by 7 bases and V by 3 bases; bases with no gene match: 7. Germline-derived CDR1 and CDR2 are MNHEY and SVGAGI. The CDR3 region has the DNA TGTGCCAGCAGTTATGCGGGACAGGCAGGTGAAAAACTGTTTTTT. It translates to CASSYAGQAGEKLFF.

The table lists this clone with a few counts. The chain's CDR3 is CASSSLGYGGYTF. In DNA, the CDR3 is TGTGCCAGCAGCTCTCTCGGGTATGGCGGCTACACCTTC. The V and J genes are TRBV11-2 and TRBJ1-2; D is undetermined. Germline loops: CDR1 SGHAT, CDR2 FQNNGV. This CDR3 is built from 13 residues. The V end was cut by 4 bases, the J end by 8 bases, with 14 bases between. Filled out from reference TRBV11-2 and TRBJ1-2, the complete variable domain reads EAGVAQSPRYKIIEKRQSVAFWCNPISGHATLYWYQQILGQGPKLLIQFQNNGVVDDSQLPKDRFSAERLKGVDSTLKIQPAKLEDSAVYLCASSSLGYGGYTFGSGTRLTVV.

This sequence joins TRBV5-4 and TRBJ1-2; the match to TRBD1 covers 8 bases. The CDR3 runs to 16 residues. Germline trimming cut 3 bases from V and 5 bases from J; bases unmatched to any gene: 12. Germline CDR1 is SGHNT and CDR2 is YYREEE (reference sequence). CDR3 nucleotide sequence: TGTGCCAGCAGCTCGACCGGACAGGGAGTTGGGTATGGCTACACCTTC. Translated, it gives CASSSTGQGVGYGYTF.

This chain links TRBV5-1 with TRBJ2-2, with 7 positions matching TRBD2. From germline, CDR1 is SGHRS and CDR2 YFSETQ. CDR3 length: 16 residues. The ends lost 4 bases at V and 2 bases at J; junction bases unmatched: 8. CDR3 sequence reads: CASSIRGGPNTGELFF. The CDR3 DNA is TGCGCCAGCAGCATCCGCGGGGGTCCAAACACCGGGGAGCTGTTTTTT.

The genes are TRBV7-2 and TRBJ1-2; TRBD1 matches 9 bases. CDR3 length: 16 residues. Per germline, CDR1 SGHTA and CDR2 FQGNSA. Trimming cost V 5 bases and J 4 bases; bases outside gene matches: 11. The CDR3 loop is CASSPFNRGPGYGYTF. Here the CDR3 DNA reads TGTGCCAGCAGCCCATTTAACAGGGGGCCGGGCTATGGCTACACCTTC.

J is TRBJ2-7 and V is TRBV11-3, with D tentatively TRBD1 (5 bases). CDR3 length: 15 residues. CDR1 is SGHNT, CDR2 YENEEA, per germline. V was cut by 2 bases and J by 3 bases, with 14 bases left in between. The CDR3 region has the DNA TGTGCCAGCAGCTTACAAGGGTTAGGGGACTACGAGCAGTACTTC. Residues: CASSLQGLGDYEQYF.

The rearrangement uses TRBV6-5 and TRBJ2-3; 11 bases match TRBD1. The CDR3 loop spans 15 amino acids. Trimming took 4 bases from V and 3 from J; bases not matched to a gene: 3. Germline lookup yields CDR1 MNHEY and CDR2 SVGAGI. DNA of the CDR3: TGTGCCAGCAGTTTAGGACAGGGGGCAACAGATACGCAGTATTTT. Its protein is CASSLGQGATDTQYF.

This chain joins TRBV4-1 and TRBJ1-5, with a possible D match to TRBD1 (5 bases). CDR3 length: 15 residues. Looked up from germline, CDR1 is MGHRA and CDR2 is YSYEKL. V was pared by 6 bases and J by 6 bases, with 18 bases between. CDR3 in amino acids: CASRSTRGSGQPQHF. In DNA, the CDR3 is TGCGCCAGCAGATCCACACGGGGGTCGGGTCAGCCCCAGCATTTT.

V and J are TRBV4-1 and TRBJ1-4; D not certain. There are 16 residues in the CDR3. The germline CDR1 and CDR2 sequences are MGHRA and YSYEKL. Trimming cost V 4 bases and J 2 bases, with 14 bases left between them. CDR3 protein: CASSPQERVTNEKLFF. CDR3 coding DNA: TGCGCCAGCAGCCCTCAAGAGCGCGTGACTAATGAAAAACTGTTTTTT.

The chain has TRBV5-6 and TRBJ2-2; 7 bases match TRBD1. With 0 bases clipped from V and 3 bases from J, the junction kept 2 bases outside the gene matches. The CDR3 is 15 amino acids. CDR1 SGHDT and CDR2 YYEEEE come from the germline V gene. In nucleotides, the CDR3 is TGTGCCAGCAGCTTGGGACAGGGTTACACCGGGGAGCTGTTTTTT. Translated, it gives CASSLGQGYTGELFF.

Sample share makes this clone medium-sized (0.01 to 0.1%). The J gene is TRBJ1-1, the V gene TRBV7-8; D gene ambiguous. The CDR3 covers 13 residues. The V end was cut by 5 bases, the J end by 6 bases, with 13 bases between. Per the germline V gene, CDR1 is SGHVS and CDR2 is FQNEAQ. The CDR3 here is CASSLGGGAEAFF. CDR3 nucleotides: TGTGCCAGCAGCCTAGGTGGAGGCGCTGAAGCTTTCTTT.

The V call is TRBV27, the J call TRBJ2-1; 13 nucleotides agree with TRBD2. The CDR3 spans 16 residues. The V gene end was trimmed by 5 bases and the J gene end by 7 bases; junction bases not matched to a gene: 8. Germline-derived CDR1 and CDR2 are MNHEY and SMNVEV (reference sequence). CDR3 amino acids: CASSPSLAGGQNEQFF. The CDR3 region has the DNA TGTGCCAGCAGTCCTTCACTAGCGGGGGGGCAGAATGAGCAGTTCTTC.